The 26 T cell receptor beta chains presented below share a single source sample, sequenced in a study of breast tumors, draining lymph nodes, adjacent tissues. One entry per CDR3 protein results from TCRdb running MiXCR on the multiplex PCR reads. The sample yields some 230,000 distinct CDR3 sequences, approximately 36% seen once. Axillary draining lymph nodes of breast cancer patients supplied the node samples. Sequencing input: axillary lymph node tissue. These receptor sequences come from a female donor with breast cancer. Some clones in this sample may be carry-over from other donors' samples.

The J gene is TRBJ1-2, the V gene TRBV5-1; 7 bases align to TRBD1. Germline V gene sequence: CDR1 SGHRS, CDR2 YFSETQ. This CDR3 region has 15 residues. Trimming at V came to 5 bases and at J to 4 bases, leaving 11 bases not matched to a gene. In DNA, the CDR3 is TGCGCCAGCAGACCAGGGGGTCAGGGGAGCTATGGCTACACCTTC. This codes for CASRPGGQGSYGYTF.

This clonotype was seen ten or more times. The DNA of the CDR3 is TGTGCCAGCAGCTTGGGCAGCTCCTACGAGCAGTACTTC. Its translation: CASSLGSSYEQYF. The gene calls are TRBV12-3 or TRBV12-4 and TRBJ2-7; D call uncertain. Between the trimmed V and J ends, which lost 6 bases and 0 bases, there was a span of 9 bases. The CDR3 has 13 amino acids.

The V gene is TRBV2, the J gene TRBJ2-3; D not resolved. Germline CDR1 SNHLY, CDR2 FYNNEI. The CDR3 is 12 residues long. Trimming took 10 bases from V and 4 from J, leaving 12 bases between them. The CDR3 spells CATRSRADTQYF. Written as DNA, the CDR3 is TGTGCCACCAGATCTAGGGCAGATACGCAGTATTTT.

The rearrangement links TRBV7-2 to TRBJ1-3; D is uncertain. CDR1 SGHTA and CDR2 FQGNSA come from the germline V gene. V lost 5 bases and J 8 bases, leaving 16 bases between the germline ends. The CDR3 covers 14 residues. CDR3 DNA: TGTGCCAGCAGCCATCCCCTGGGTGGCTACACCATATATTTT. Its protein product is CASSHPLGGYTIYF. The full variable domain, its missing parts supplied by reference TRBV7-2 and TRBJ1-3, is GAGVSQSPSNKVTEKGKDVELRCDPISGHTALYWYRQSLGQGLEFLIYFQGNSAPDKSGLPSDRFSAERTGGSVSTLTIQRTQQEDSAVYLCASSHPLGGYTIYFGEGSWLTVV.

This clonotype appeared once. This chain uses TRBV7-3 with TRBJ2-7; 12 bases map to TRBD1. V lost 5 bases to trimming and J lost 7 bases; unmatched junction nucleotides: 12. Germline CDR1 and CDR2: SGHTA and FQGTGA. This CDR3 has 16 amino acids. The CDR3 reads CASSQGGGTGGWEQYF. CDR3 nucleotides: TGTGCCAGCAGCCAAGGGGGCGGGACAGGGGGCTGGGAGCAGTACTTC. Looking up the rest from reference TRBV7-3 and TRBJ2-7 gives the full variable domain: GAGVSQTPSNKVTEKGKYVELRCDPISGHTALYWYRQSLGQGPEFLIYFQGTGAADDSGLPNDRFFAVRPEGSVSTLKIQRTERGDSAVYLCASSQGGGTGGWEQYFGPGTRLTVT.

This clonotype was counted at least ten times. The chain couples TRBV10-3 to TRBJ1-2, with no clear D. CDR3 length: 14 amino acids. Trimming shortened V by 6 bases and J by 7 bases, and 18 bases separated the two germline ends. Germline values: CDR1 ENHRY, CDR2 SYGVKD. The CDR3 DNA reads TGTGCCATCAGCCGGACCGGGAAAGAGGTTGGCTACACCTTC. Translated: CAISRTGKEVGYTF.

Comments on this clonotype: This may stem from a read error, because a much larger clone lies one nucleotide away. This rearrangement joins TRBV7-9 to TRBJ2-1; D remains unclear. The CDR3 covers 15 residues. The V gene lost 4 bases and the J gene lost 3 bases, with 13 bases spanning the gap. The V gene's germline CDR1 is SEHNR and CDR2 FQNEAQ (reference sequence). CDR3 nucleotide sequence: TGTGCCAGCAGCTCCAGGATGCCCCTCTACAATGAGCAGTTCTTC. Amino acids: CASSSRMPLYNEQFF.

The DNA for the CDR3 is TGTGCCAGCAGCTTCCGGACTTTC. Translating gives CASSFRTF. V and J are TRBV11-2 and TRBJ2-6; D is undetermined. Between the trimmed V and J ends, which lost 3 bases and 18 bases, there was a span of 3 bases. In germline, CDR1 is SGHAT, CDR2 FQNNGV. The CDR3 contains 8 residues.

As concerns this clonotype: It is likely a read error, because the conserved phenylalanine at the end of the CDR3 is missing. The limits of the CDR3 on the DNA are not certain, so only TCRdb's listed CDR3 is given. The V and J genes are TRBV29-1 and TRBJ2-5; the D segment call TRBD2 is taken from the table without a DNA check. The CDR3 length equals 13 residues, ends included. Germline assignment: CDR1 SQVTM and CDR2 ANQGSEA. This CDR3 reads CSVVRGDGYTFGS.

This chain links TRBV20-1 with TRBJ1-5; unclear D gene. In germline, CDR1 is DFQATT, CDR2 SNEGSKA (reference sequence). The CDR3 has 13 amino acids. V was shortened by 0 bases and J by 7 bases, with 10 bases between the two germline ends. The CDR3 nucleotides are TGCAGTGCTAGAGACCCCACGGGCCAGCCCCAGCATTTT. Residues: CSARDPTGQPQHF.

This chain connects TRBV5-1 to TRBJ2-1; the D gene is possibly TRBD1 (5 bases). CDR1 is SGHRS and CDR2 is YFSETQ in the germline V gene. V was cut by 0 bases and J by 9 bases, with 10 bases left in between. This CDR3 contains 13 residues. In DNA, the CDR3 is TGCGCCAGCAGCTTGGACAGGTATCTTGAGCAGTTCTTC. It is translated as CASSLDRYLEQFF.

The chain has TRBV7-3 and TRBJ1-4; D is unclear. This CDR3 has 15 residues. Germline CDR1 reads SGHTA; CDR2 reads FQGTGA. V was cut by 6 bases and J by 5 bases, with 16 bases left in between. This CDR3 reads CASRPPGVVNEKLFF. The CDR3 DNA sequence: TGTGCCAGCAGACCACCCGGGGTCGTCAATGAAAAACTGTTTTTT.

Concerning this clonotype itself: One end of the junction varies from germline; a read error may be responsible. The rearrangement joins TRBV11-1 to TRBJ2-7, with 11 bases identical to TRBD2. This CDR3 is 15 amino acids long. Per the germline V gene, CDR1 is SGHAT and CDR2 is FQDESV (reference sequence). CDR3 protein: CTSSAGLAATYEQYF. The CDR3, as DNA: TGTACCAGCAGCGCGGGACTAGCGGCTACCTACGAGCAGTACTTC. The full variable domain, with the rest looked up from reference TRBV11-1 and TRBJ2-7, is EAEVAQSPRYKITEKSQAVAFWCDPISGHATLYWYRQILGQGPELLVQFQDESVVDDSQLPKDRFSAERLKGVDSTLKIQPAELGDSAMYLCTSSAGLAATYEQYFGPGTRLTVT.

About this clonotype: A much larger clonotype is one base distant, so this may be a read error. The chain uses TRBV5-1 and TRBJ2-5; 10 bases are a match to TRBD1. Germline V gene sequence: CDR1 SGHRS, CDR2 YFSETQ. There are 16 residues in the CDR3. CDR3 bases: TGCGCCATCAGCTGGCCGGGACAGGGGAGAGGAGAGACCCAGTACTTC. Translation: CAISWPGQGRGETQYF.

The CDR3 region is CACSGTGSTNEKLFF. The CDR3 region has the DNA TGTGCCTGCTCAGGGACGGGGTCAACTAATGAAAAACTGTTTTTT. This chain joins TRBV7-2 and TRBJ1-4, with a tentative D call TRBD1 (5 bases). Trimming removed 11 bases at V and 0 bases at J, with 16 bases between. The length of the CDR3 is 15 residues. In germline, CDR1 is SGHTA, CDR2 FQGNSA.

In this sample, this clonotype turned up many times. The DNA for the CDR3 is TGTGCCAGTCGAATTGGGGCCATCACATCCCATCAGCCCCAGCATTTT. Translating gives CASRIGAITSHQPQHF. The chain combines TRBV19 with TRBJ1-5; maybe TRBD1 (5 bases). This CDR3 region has 16 residues. Germline V CDR1 and CDR2: LNHDA, SQIVND (reference sequence). The ends were cut back, 8 bases at V and 5 bases at J, with 22 bases in the middle.

Ten or more counts support this clonotype. This chain links TRBV7-2 with TRBJ2-1; the match to TRBD1 covers 9 bases. Germline V gene data show CDR1 as SGHTA and CDR2 as FQGNSA. Trimming removed 5 bases from V and 4 bases from J; junction bases left unmatched: 9. This CDR3 region has 16 residues. The CDR3 nucleotides are TGTGCCAGCAGCCGCGCCGGGACAGGGTCTTACAATGAGCAGTTCTTC. It encodes CASSRAGTGSYNEQFF. The full variable domain, with the rest looked up from reference TRBV7-2 and TRBJ2-1, is GAGVSQSPSNKVTEKGKDVELRCDPISGHTALYWYRQSLGQGLEFLIYFQGNSAPDKSGLPSDRFSAERTGGSVSTLTIQRTQQEDSAVYLCASSRAGTGSYNEQFFGPGTRLTVL.

V and J are TRBV6-5 and TRBJ2-7; the match to TRBD2 covers 9 bases. Per the germline V gene, CDR1 is MNHEY and CDR2 is SVGAGI. V lost 6 bases, J lost 6 bases, and 12 bases stayed unmatched. This CDR3 has 15 residues. This CDR3 is CASSPSGGRAGEQYF. Here the CDR3 DNA reads TGTGCCAGCAGCCCTAGTGGCGGGAGGGCCGGCGAGCAGTACTTC.

This clonotype was observed many times. The chain joins TRBV5-5 to TRBJ2-3; D ambiguous. The V gene lost 0 bases and the J gene lost 4 bases, with 12 bases spanning the gap. Germline V gene lookup returns CDR1 SGHKS and CDR2 YYEKEE (reference sequence). This CDR3 region has 15 residues. The CDR3 spells CASSLGRRAADTQYF. CDR3 coding DNA: TGTGCCAGCAGCTTGGGAAGGCGAGCTGCAGATACGCAGTATTTT.

This clonotype was counted a few times. This chain joins TRBV6-6 and TRBJ2-2, with a weak D call TRBD1 (6 bases). The ends were cut back, 5 bases at V and 3 bases at J, with 13 bases in the middle. Looked up from germline, CDR1 is MNHNY and CDR2 is SVGAGI (reference sequence). CDR3 length: 15 amino acids. The CDR3 region is CASSARQVDTGELFF. The CDR3 DNA reads as TGTGCCAGCAGTGCCCGACAGGTTGACACCGGGGAGCTGTTTTTT.

Only one count was recorded for this clonotype. The chain couples TRBV4-1 to TRBJ2-3; D is perhaps TRBD2 (7 bases). Germline V gene data show CDR1 as MGHRA and CDR2 as YSYEKL. V dropped 0 bases and J dropped 8 bases, with 15 bases sitting between them. The CDR3 sequence is 15 residues long. CDR3 in DNA: TGCGCCAGCAGCCAAGATGACGGGGGGCGAGGTACGCAGTATTTT. It translates to CASSQDDGGRGTQYF.

This clonotype was recorded at least ten times. The chain uses TRBV4-1 and TRBJ2-1; D call uncertain. V shed 1 base and J shed 0 bases, with 7 bases lying between them. Germline V gives CDR1 MGHRA, CDR2 YSYEKL. This CDR3 has 15 residues. CDR3 DNA sequence: TGCGCCAGCAGCCAAGCTCCACCCTCCTACAATGAGCAGTTCTTC. Amino acid sequence: CASSQAPPSYNEQFF.

This clonotype was found a few times. The junction departs from the called germline gene at one end, perhaps through a read error. The chain's CDR3 is CACSLVGQGRETQYF. The CDR3 DNA reads TGTGCCTGCAGCTTGGTCGGACAGGGGAGGGAGACCCAGTACTTC. This chain links TRBV5-4 with TRBJ2-5, with TRBD1 matching 9 bases. From germline, CDR1 is SGHNT and CDR2 YYREEE (reference sequence). The length of the CDR3 is 15 residues.

The chain recombines TRBV5-5 with TRBJ1-5; D remains unclear. V was clipped by 3 bases and J by 6 bases, with 22 bases between them. The CDR3 totals 17 residues. From germline, CDR1 is SGHKS and CDR2 YYEKEE (reference sequence). The CDR3 DNA reads as TGTGCCAGCAGCTATGAATTTTCTAAGGGCTCGGGTCAGCCCCAGCATTTT. Translation: CASSYEFSKGSGQPQHF.

This chain joins TRBV2 and TRBJ1-2, with 7 bases aligning to TRBD1. The CDR3 has 13 residues. CDR1 is SNHLY, CDR2 FYNNEI, per germline. With 3 bases clipped from V and 8 bases from J, the junction kept 6 bases outside the gene matches. The CDR3 spells CASSDLQGTGYTF. DNA for the CDR3: TGTGCCAGCAGTGATTTACAGGGGACAGGCTACACCTTC.

CDR3 residues: CASSLVADYNSPLHF. CDR3 in DNA: TGTGCCAGCAGCTTAGTAGCAGATTATAATTCACCCCTCCACTTT. The rearrangement joins TRBV7-2 to TRBJ1-6; D remains ambiguous. Per the germline V gene, CDR1 is SGHTA and CDR2 is FQGNSA. V was cut by 1 base and J by 4 bases, with 8 bases left in between. This CDR3 comprises 15 residues.